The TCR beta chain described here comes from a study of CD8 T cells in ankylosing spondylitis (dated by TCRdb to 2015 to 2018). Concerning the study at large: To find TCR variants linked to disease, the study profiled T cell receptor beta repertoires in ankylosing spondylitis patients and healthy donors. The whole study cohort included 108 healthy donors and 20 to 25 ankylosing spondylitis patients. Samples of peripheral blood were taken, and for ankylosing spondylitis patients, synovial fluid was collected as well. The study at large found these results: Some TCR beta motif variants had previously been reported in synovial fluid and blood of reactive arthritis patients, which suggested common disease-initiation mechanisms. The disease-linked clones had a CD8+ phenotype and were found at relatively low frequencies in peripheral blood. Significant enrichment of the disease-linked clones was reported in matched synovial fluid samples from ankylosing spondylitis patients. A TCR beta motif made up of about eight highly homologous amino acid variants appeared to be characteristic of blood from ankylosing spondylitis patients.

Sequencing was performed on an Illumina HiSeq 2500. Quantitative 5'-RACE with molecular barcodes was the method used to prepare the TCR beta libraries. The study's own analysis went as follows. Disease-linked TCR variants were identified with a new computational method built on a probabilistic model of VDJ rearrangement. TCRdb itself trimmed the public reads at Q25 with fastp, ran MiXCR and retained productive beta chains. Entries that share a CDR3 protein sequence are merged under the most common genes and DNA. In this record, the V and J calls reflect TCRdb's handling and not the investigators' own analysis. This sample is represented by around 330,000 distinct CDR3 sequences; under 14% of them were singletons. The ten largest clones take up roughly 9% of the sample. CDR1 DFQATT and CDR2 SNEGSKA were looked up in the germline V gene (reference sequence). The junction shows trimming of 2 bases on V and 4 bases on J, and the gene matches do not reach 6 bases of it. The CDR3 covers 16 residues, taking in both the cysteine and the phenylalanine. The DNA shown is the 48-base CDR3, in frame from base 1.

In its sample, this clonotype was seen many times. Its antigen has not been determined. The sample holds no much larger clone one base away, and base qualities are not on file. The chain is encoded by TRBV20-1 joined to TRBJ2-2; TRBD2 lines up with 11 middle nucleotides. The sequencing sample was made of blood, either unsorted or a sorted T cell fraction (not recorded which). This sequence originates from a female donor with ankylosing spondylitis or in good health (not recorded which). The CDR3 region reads CSARYPGLAVTGELFF. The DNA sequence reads TGCAGTGCTAGATATCCGGGACTAGCGGTCACCGGGGAGCTGTTTTTT.